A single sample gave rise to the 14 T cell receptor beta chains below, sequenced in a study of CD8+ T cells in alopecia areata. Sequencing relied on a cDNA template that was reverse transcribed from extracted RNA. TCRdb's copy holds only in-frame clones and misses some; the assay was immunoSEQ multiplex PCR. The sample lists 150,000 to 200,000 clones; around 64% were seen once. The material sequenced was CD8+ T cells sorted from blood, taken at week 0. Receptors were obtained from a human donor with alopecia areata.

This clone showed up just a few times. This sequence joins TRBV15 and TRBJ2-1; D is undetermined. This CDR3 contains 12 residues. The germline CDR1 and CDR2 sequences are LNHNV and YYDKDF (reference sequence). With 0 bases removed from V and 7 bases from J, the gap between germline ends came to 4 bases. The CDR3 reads CATSREQNEQFF. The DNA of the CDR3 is TGTGCCACCAGCAGAGAGCAAAATGAGCAGTTCTTC. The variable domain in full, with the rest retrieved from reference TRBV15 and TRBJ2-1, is DAMVIQNPRYQVTQFGKPVTLSCSQTLNHNVMYWYQQKSSQAPKLLFHYYDKDFNNEADTPDNFQSRRPNTSFCFLDIRSPGLGDTAMYLCATSREQNEQFFGPGTRLTVL.

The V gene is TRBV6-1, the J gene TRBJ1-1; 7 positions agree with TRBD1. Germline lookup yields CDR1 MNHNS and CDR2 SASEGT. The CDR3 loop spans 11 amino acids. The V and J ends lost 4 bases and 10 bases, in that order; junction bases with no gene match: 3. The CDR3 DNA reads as TGTGCCAGCAGTGGGACAGGTGGAGCTTTCTTT. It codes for CASSGTGGAFF.

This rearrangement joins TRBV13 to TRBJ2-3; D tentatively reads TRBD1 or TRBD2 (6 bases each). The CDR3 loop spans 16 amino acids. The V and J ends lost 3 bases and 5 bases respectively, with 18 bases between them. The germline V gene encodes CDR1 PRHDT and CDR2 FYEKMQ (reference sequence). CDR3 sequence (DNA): TGTGCCAGCAGCTTGGGGGCTGGCGGGGCTGGAGATACGCAGTATTTT. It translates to CASSLGAGGAGDTQYF.

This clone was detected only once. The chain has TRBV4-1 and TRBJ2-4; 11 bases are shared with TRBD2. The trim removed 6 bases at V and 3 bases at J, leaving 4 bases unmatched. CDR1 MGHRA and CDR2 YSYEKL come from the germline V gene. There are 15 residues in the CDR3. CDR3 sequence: CASSPTSGGKNIQYF. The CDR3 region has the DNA TGCGCCAGCAGTCCTACTAGCGGGGGCAAAAACATTCAGTACTTC.

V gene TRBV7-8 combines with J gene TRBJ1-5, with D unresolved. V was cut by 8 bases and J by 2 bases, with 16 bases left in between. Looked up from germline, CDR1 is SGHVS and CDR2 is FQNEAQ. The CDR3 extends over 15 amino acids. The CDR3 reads CASGETPSGNQPQHF. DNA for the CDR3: TGTGCCAGCGGGGAGACACCTTCCGGCAATCAGCCCCAGCATTTT.

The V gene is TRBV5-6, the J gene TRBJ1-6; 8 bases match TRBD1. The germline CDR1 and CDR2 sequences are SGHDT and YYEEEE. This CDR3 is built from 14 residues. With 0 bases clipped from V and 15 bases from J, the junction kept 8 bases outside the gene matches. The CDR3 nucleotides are TGTGCCAGCAGCTTGGGACAGGGGAACCCCCTCCTCCACTTT. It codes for CASSLGQGNPLLHF.

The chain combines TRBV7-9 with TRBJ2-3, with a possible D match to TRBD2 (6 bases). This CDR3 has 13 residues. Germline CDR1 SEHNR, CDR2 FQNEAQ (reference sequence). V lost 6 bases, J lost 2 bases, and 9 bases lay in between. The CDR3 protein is CASSGGNTDTQYF. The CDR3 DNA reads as TGTGCCAGCAGTGGGGGGAACACAGATACGCAGTATTTT.

This chain's CDR3 is CASSSRPTGGNQPQHF. In DNA, the CDR3 is TGTGCCAGCAGTTCCCGCCCTACAGGGGGTAATCAGCCCCAGCATTTT. The chain has TRBV27 and TRBJ1-5; 8 bases agree with TRBD1. This CDR3 contains 16 residues. The germline V gene encodes CDR1 MNHEY and CDR2 SMNVEV (reference sequence). The ends lost 4 bases at V and 4 bases at J; junction bases unmatched: 9.

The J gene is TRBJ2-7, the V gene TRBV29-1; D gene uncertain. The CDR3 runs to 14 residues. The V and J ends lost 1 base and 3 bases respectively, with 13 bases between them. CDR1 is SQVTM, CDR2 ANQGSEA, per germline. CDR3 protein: CSVEGAGKDYEQYF. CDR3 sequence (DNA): TGCAGCGTTGAAGGGGCTGGGAAAGACTACGAGCAGTACTTC.

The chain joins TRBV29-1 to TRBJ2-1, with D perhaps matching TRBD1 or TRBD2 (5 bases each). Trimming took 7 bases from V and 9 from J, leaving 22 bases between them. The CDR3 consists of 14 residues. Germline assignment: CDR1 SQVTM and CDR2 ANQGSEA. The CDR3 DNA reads TGCAGCGGACGAGGGTCACCCGAGGGGTCTGAGCAGTTCTTC. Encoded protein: CSGRGSPEGSEQFF.

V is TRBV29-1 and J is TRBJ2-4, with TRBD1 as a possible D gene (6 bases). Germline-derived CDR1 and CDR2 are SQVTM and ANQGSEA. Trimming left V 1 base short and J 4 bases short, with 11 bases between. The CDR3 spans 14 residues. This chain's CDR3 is CSVEGGHLKNIQYF. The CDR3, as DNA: TGCAGCGTTGAAGGGGGGCATTTGAAAAACATTCAGTACTTC. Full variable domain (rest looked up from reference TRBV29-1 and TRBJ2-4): SAVISQKPSRDICQRGTSLTIQCQVDSQVTMMFWYRQQPGQSLTLIATANQGSEATYESGFVIDKFPISRPNLTFSTLTVSNMSPEDSSIYLCSVEGGHLKNIQYFGAGTRLSVL.

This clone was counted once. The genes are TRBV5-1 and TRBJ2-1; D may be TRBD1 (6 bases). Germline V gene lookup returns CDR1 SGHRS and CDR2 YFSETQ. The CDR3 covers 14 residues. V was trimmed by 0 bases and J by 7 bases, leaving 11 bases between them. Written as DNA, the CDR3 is TGCGCCAGCAGCTTGGCAGCTAGGGGGAATGAGCAGTTCTTC. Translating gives CASSLAARGNEQFF.

CDR3: CSVILRDRDSKGELFF. The CDR3 region has the DNA TGCAGCGTTATCCTGCGGGACAGGGATTCTAAGGGGGAGCTGTTTTTT. J is TRBJ2-2 and V is TRBV29-1; 9 bases map to TRBD1. Trimming removed 5 bases from V and 8 bases from J; junction bases left unmatched: 15. The CDR3 is made up of 16 amino acids. Germline CDR1 and CDR2: SQVTM and ANQGSEA.

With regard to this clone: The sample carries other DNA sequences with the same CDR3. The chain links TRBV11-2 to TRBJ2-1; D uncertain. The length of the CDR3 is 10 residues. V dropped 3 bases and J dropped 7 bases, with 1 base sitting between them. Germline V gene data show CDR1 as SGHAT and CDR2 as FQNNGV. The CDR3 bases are TGTGCCAGCAGCTTGAATGAGCAGTTCTTC. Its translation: CASSLNEQFF.